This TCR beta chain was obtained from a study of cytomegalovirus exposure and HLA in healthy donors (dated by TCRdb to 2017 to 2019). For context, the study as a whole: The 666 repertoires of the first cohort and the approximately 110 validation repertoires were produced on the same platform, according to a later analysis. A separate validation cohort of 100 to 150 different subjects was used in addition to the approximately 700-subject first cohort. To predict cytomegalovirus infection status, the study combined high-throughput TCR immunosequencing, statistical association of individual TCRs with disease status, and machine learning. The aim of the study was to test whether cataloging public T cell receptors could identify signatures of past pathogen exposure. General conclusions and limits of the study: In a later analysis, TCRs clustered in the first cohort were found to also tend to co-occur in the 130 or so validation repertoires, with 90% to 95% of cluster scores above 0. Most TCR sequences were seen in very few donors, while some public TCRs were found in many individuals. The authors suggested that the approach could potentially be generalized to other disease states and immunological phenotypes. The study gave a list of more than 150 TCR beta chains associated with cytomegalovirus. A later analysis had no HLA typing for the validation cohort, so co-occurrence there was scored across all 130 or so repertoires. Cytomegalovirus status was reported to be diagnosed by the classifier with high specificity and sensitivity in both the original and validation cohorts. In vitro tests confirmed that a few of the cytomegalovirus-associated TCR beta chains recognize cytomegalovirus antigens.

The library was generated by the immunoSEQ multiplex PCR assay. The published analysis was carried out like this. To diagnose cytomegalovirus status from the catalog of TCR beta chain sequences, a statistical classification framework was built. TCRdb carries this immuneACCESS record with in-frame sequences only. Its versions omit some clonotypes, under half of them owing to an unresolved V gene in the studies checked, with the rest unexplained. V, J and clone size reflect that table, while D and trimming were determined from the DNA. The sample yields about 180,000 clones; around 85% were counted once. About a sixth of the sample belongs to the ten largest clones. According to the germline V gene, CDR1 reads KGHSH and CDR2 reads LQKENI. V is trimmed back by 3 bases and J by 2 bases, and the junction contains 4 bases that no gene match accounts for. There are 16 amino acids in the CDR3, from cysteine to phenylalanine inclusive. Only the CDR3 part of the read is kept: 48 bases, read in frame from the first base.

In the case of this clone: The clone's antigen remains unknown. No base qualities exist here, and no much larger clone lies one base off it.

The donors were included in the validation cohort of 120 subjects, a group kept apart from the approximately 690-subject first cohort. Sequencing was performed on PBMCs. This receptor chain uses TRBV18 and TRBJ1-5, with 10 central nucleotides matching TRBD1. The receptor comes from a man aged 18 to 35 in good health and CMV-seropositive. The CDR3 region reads CASSPLGTGGNQPQHF. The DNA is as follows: TGTGCCAGCTCACCCTTAGGGACAGGGGGCAATCAGCCCCAGCATTTT.